This TCR beta chain was recorded in a study of read filtering for tumor transcriptome and immune sequencing (dated by TCRdb to 2020 to 2021). A note on the overall study: The cohort consisted of 17 to 20 male and around 15 female patients, with a mean age of roughly 67 years and an age range of roughly 40 to 85. Whole-transcriptome libraries were prepared with the TruSeq RNA Access Library Prep Kit after DNase treatment. One of the main goals was to work out a read-filtering strategy for immune repertoire data, in particular whether clonotypes backed by only a single read should be removed. By revised international staging, roughly 8 patients were R-ISS I, some 16 were R-ISS II and over five were R-ISS III. TCR-region mapped reads per sample ranged from about 3.5 to 11 million with IR-seq versus only 85 to 1273 with RNA-seq. Using the same bone marrow samples, the study ran both targeted immune repertoire sequencing and bulk whole-transcriptome sequencing and then compared the TCR repertoires from each method. The full study reports these points: When single-read clonotypes were removed, the proportions of shared clonotypes in IR-seq and RNA-seq correlated more strongly. The sorted CD138-negative fraction was a mixed bone marrow immune population, not purified T cells. Single-read clonotypes made up about 80% of clonotypes but only 3.5% to 4.5% of total reads in IR-seq, compared with approximately 75% of clonotypes and 44.6% of reads in RNA-seq. Compared with RNA-seq, IR-seq captured clonotypes at much higher depth and more reliably, and a smaller IR-seq throughput was enough to identify most shared clonotypes.

This clonotype was observed many times. Its antigen is not yet known. Qualities for individual bases were not recorded, and no much larger clone is one base off. The Immunoverse kit was used to build TCR libraries from roughly 440 ng RNA, with molecular barcoded adaptors covering alpha/delta and beta/gamma chains. TCR library preparation used the same RNA that went into transcriptome sequencing. TCR libraries were sequenced on an Illumina HiSeq 4000 with 2 x 150 cycles. In the original analysis: TCR reads were aligned to human V, D, J and C references and assembled into CDR3 clonotypes with MiXCR, including quality filtering and error correction. Clonotype counts and gene usage diversity were analyzed with the tcR package in R. Raw mapping reads were checked after the RNA-seq reads had been mapped by STAR aligner version 2.5.3a onto the human GRCh37 genome. IR-seq fastq files were randomly downsampled with Seqtk 1.3 to test the effect of sequencing depth on detected clonotypes. The public reads were quality trimmed at Q25 with fastp and then assembled into clones with MiXCR by TCRdb, keeping productive beta chains. Each entry is one CDR3 protein sequence, shown with its most common DNA and genes. The authors' filters were not applied to this entry. For this sample the table gives about 90,000 distinct CDR3 sequences, of which roughly an eighth were detected only once. The ten largest account for 15% of the sample.

Each patient had bone marrow sampled at the time of active disease. Ficoll-Hypaque density gradient centrifugation was used to isolate the bone marrow mononuclear cells. Myeloma plasma cells were removed and CD138-negative cells were obtained by negative selection following labeling with CD138 magnetic microbeads on a MACS separator. The purity of the isolated cells was checked by flow cytometry with CD138 antibodies on an Attune NxT. Total RNA was extracted with TRIzol reagent and quantified with a NanoDrop spectrophotometer. For each patient, paired RNA-seq and IR-seq were run on the CD138-negative bone marrow sample from that patient. Taken from cysteine to phenylalanine, the CDR3 has 14 residues. Only the CDR3 region is kept as DNA, spanning 42 bases read in frame from base 1. CDR1 SGHRS and CDR2 YFSETQ were looked up in the germline V gene. At the junction V is shortened by 2 bases and J by 1 base, with 8 bases in between.

What was sequenced was a population of CD138-negative cells sorted from bone marrow. Read against the paper, the sample's cell subset or site label means: bone marrow mononuclear cells depleted of CD138+ plasma/myeloma cells by negative magnetic selection. Rearrangement joined TRBV5-1 to TRBJ2-3, with a weak D call of TRBD1 (6 bases match). This TCR was recovered from a donor at least 40 years old with multiple myeloma. The CDR3 loop reads CASSLQGGTDTQYF. The DNA sequence is TGCGCCAGCAGCTTACAGGGCGGCACAGATACGCAGTATTTT.